The next 4 T cell receptor beta chains were all read from a single sample in a study of cytomegalovirus exposure and HLA in healthy donors. The data were produced by immunoSEQ multiplex PCR, yet TCRdb's version contains in-frame clones alone and is incomplete. The sample comprises roughly 130,000 clones, about 91% of which are singletons, and 8% to 9.5% rests with the top ten. The sequencing sample was made of PBMCs. The receptors originated from a young woman in good health and CMV-seropositive.

This chain connects TRBV11-2 to TRBJ2-7; maybe TRBD1 (5 bases). The germline V gene has CDR1 SGHAT and CDR2 FQNNGV. Trimming removed 5 bases at V and 2 bases at J, with 13 bases between. The CDR3 is 14 amino acids. CDR3 protein: CASSPTVTPYEQYF. The CDR3 coding sequence is TGTGCCAGCAGCCCGACAGTAACCCCCTACGAGCAGTACTTC.

The chain combines TRBV6-5 with TRBJ1-2; D remains ambiguous. The V end lost 0 bases, the J end lost 4 bases, and 6 bases lay between the germline ends. The CDR3 runs to 13 residues. Germline-derived CDR1 and CDR2 are MNHEY and SVGAGI. CDR3 sequence reads: CASSYSYTYGYTF. The CDR3 DNA is TGTGCCAGCAGTTACTCTTACACCTATGGCTACACCTTC.

This rearrangement joins TRBV2 to TRBJ2-5; 7 bases map to TRBD1. CDR1 SNHLY and CDR2 FYNNEI come from the germline V gene. The length of the CDR3 is 15 residues. V dropped 6 bases and J dropped 3; count of bases not matched to a gene: 10. CDR3 region: CASRTDRVREETQYF. Written as DNA, the CDR3 is TGTGCCAGCAGAACCGACAGGGTTCGGGAAGAGACCCAGTACTTC. Variable domain in full (rest from reference TRBV2 and TRBJ2-5): EPEVTQTPSHQVTQMGQEVILRCVPISNHLYFYWYRQILGQKVEFLVSFYNNEISEKSEIFDDQFSVERPDGSNFTLKIRSTKLEDSAMYFCASRTDRVREETQYFGPGTRLLVL.

This clone was detected once. This chain uses TRBV15 with TRBJ2-1, with D perhaps TRBD2 (5 bases). Trimming stripped 5 bases from V and 4 bases from J, with 18 bases between. Germline CDR1 is LNHNV and CDR2 is YYDKDF (reference sequence). The length of the CDR3 is 16 residues. Here the CDR3 reads CATSDPGSVLYNEQFF. CDR3 bases: TGTGCCACCAGCGATCCGGGATCCGTCCTATACAATGAGCAGTTCTTC. Full variable domain (rest looked up from reference TRBV15 and TRBJ2-1): DAMVIQNPRYQVTQFGKPVTLSCSQTLNHNVMYWYQQKSSQAPKLLFHYYDKDFNNEADTPDNFQSRRPNTSFCFLDIRSPGLGDTAMYLCATSDPGSVLYNEQFFGPGTRLTVL.